This T cell receptor beta chain appears in the sequencing data of a study of blood T cell repertoires in COVID-19. Libraries were prepared by immunoSEQ multiplex PCR; TCRdb keeps only in-frame clonotypes and omits some of them. Among roughly 330,000 clones listed, around 90% were seen once. CDR3 length equals 11 residues. Trimming removed 9 bases at V and 10 bases at J, with 12 bases between. V is TRBV12-3 or TRBV12-4 and J is TRBJ1-4, with D possibly matching TRBD1 (5 bases). Sequencing was done on a sample of PBMCs or T cells enriched from blood (not recorded which). The TCR sequence derives from a man between 25 and 39 years old who had recovered from COVID-19. The CDR3 nucleotides read TGTGCCAGTTCGGGGGGGATAAAACTGTTTTTT. Its protein is CASSGGIKLFF.